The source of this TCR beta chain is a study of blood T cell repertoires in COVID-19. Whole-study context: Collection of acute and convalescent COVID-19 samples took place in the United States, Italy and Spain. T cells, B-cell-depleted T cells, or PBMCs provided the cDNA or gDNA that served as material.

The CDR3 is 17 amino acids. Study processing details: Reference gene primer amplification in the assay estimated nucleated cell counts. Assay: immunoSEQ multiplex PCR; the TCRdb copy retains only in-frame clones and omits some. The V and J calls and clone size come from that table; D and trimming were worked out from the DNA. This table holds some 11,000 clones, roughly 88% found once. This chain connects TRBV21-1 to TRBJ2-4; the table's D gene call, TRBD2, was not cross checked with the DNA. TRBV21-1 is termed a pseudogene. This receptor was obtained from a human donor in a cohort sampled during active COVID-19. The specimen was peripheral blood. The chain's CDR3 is CASSKWVPGLGKNIQYF. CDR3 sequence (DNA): TGTGCCAGCAGCAAATGGGTCCCGGGACTAGGCAAAAACATTCAGTACTTC.